This T cell receptor (beta chain) was documented in a study of blood T cell repertoires in COVID-19. For the study at large: COVID-19 samples, acute and convalescent, were from the United States, Italy and Spain.

How the authors handled the data: Quantification of nucleated cells was approximated via reference gene primer amplification. Assay: immunoSEQ multiplex PCR; the TCRdb copy retains only in-frame clones and omits some. V, J and clone size are those of that table, while D and trimming were read from the DNA. The repertoire holds about 91,000 clones, around nine tenths seen once, with roughly 8.3% in the top ten. V was trimmed by 4 bases and J by 1 base, leaving 16 bases between them. Germline CDR1 reads MGHRA; CDR2 reads YSYEKL. CDR3 length equals 16 residues. This chain uses TRBV4-1 with TRBJ1-1; no definite D call. This TCR derives from a woman in her 70s with acute or convalescent COVID-19. Sequences were obtained from peripheral blood. Here the CDR3 reads CASSPSDRGWNTEAFF. CDR3 DNA: TGCGCCAGCAGCCCAAGCGATAGAGGTTGGAACACTGAAGCTTTCTTT.